Shown below are 10 T cell receptor beta chains from a single sample sequenced in a study of cytomegalovirus exposure and HLA in healthy donors. Both 60 Vbeta primers and 13 Jbeta primers went into the PCR. Sequencing used immunoSEQ multiplex PCR; TCRdb keeps in-frame clones, though not all of them. The table includes about 89,000 clones, 65% to 80% detected once. The specimen sequenced was PBMCs. Receptors originate from a man under 40 in good health and CMV-seropositive.

The rearrangement joins TRBV13 to TRBJ1-6; D uncertain. Deletions cut 0 bases from V and 7 bases from J, with 16 bases between. Germline-derived CDR1 and CDR2 are PRHDT and FYEKMQ (reference sequence). This CDR3 has 17 amino acids. The chain's CDR3 is CASSLGVTRTINSPLHF. CDR3 bases: TGTGCCAGCAGCTTAGGCGTAACCCGGACTATCAATTCACCCCTCCACTTT.

The rearrangement uses TRBV5-1 and TRBJ2-1; unclear D gene. V was shortened by 6 bases and J by 6 bases, with 16 bases between the two germline ends. CDR3 size: 14 residues. CDR1 SGHRS and CDR2 YFSETQ come from the germline V gene. The CDR3 sequence is CASTTTDWINEQFF. CDR3 in DNA: TGCGCCAGCACAACTACCGACTGGATCAATGAGCAGTTCTTC. Based on the CDR3 plus reference TRBV5-1 and TRBJ2-1, the full variable domain is KAGVTQTPRYLIKTRGQQVTLSCSPISGHRSVSWYQQTPGQGLQFLFEYFSETQRNKGNFPGRFSGRQFSNSRSEMNVSTLELGDSALYLCASTTTDWINEQFFGPGTRLTVL.

The rearrangement links TRBV30 to TRBJ1-6; 11 bases align to TRBD1. Germline V lookup: CDR1 GTSNPN, CDR2 SVGIG (reference sequence). The length of the CDR3 is 17 residues. With V trimmed by 5 bases and J by 6 bases, 12 bases remained unmatched. The CDR3 nucleotides are TGTGCCTGGGGACAGGGGGCTTCCCCATCACCTAATTCACCCCTCCACTTT. Encoded protein: CAWGQGASPSPNSPLHF.

V usage is TRBV5-1 and J usage is TRBJ2-3; D might be TRBD2 (7 bases). In germline, CDR1 is SGHRS, CDR2 YFSETQ. Trimming shortened V by 7 bases and J by 5 bases, and 20 bases separated the two germline ends. This CDR3 spans 15 amino acids. CDR3 sequence: CASQGGGTSLDTQYF. DNA for the CDR3: TGCGCCAGCCAAGGGGGAGGGACATCTTTAGATACGCAGTATTTT.

The rearrangement joins TRBV7-8 to TRBJ1-4, with no clear D. The germline V gene encodes CDR1 SGHVS and CDR2 FQNEAQ. Trimming pared 5 bases from V and 3 bases from J, leaving 10 bases between. This CDR3 spans 14 amino acids. In nucleotides, the CDR3 is TGTGCCAGCAGCGAGGCCAACTCTAATGAAAAACTGTTTTTT. It specifies CASSEANSNEKLFF.

This clone was counted once. CDR3 loop: CASSSSGNTGELFF. As DNA, the CDR3 is TGTGCCAGCAGCTCAAGCGGGAACACCGGGGAGCTGTTTTTT. The gene calls are TRBV7-3 and TRBJ2-2, with D perhaps TRBD2 (5 bases). Trimming took off 4 bases at V and 1 base at J, with 7 bases between the two ends. The germline gives CDR1 SGHTA, CDR2 FQGTGA. This CDR3 is built from 14 residues.

This sequence joins TRBV13 and TRBJ1-1, with no clear D. Per germline, CDR1 PRHDT and CDR2 FYEKMQ (reference sequence). V dropped 5 bases and J dropped 7 bases, with 14 bases sitting between them. The CDR3 runs to 13 residues. The CDR3 reads CASSPRGGFEAFF. The CDR3 region has the DNA TGTGCCAGCAGCCCTCGGGGAGGGTTTGAAGCTTTCTTT.

The chain couples TRBV7-2 to TRBJ1-1, with D unresolved. Trimming pared 5 bases from V and 0 bases from J, leaving 10 bases between. The CDR3 totals 14 residues. From germline, CDR1 is SGHTA and CDR2 FQGNSA. The CDR3 bases are TGTGCCAGCAGCCGAAACGCGGTGAACACTGAAGCTTTCTTT. As protein: CASSRNAVNTEAFF. Complete variable domain (other parts from reference TRBV7-2 and TRBJ1-1): GAGVSQSPSNKVTEKGKDVELRCDPISGHTALYWYRQSLGQGLEFLIYFQGNSAPDKSGLPSDRFSAERTGGSVSTLTIQRTQQEDSAVYLCASSRNAVNTEAFFGQGTRLTVV.

This chain joins TRBV7-3 and TRBJ1-2; 10 bases are a match to TRBD1. This CDR3 contains 15 residues. Trimming cost V 4 bases and J 6 bases; bases outside gene matches: 8. Per the germline V gene, CDR1 is SGHTA and CDR2 is FQGTGA. The CDR3 here is CASSSSGTGAHGYTF. In DNA, the CDR3 is TGTGCCAGCAGCTCGTCCGGGACAGGGGCCCATGGCTACACCTTC.

The V and J genes are TRBV11-1 and TRBJ2-3, with 8 nucleotides matching TRBD2. With V trimmed by 1 base and J by 4 bases, 4 bases remained unmatched. Germline-derived CDR1 and CDR2 are SGHAT and FQDESV (reference sequence). This CDR3 has 15 amino acids. CDR3 amino acids: CASSLVQRGSDTQYF. DNA for the CDR3: TGTGCCAGCAGCTTAGTCCAGCGGGGGTCAGATACGCAGTATTTT. The full variable domain, in which reference TRBV11-1 and TRBJ2-3 provide the parts outside the CDR3, is EAEVAQSPRYKITEKSQAVAFWCDPISGHATLYWYRQILGQGPELLVQFQDESVVDDSQLPKDRFSAERLKGVDSTLKIQPAELGDSAMYLCASSLVQRGSDTQYFGPGTRLTVL.